The 29 T cell receptor beta chains given below trace back to one sample, sequenced in a study of shared clonotypes between healthy human individuals. Assay used: immunoSEQ multiplex PCR; TCRdb lists only in-frame clones, some missing. The profile shows 650,000 to 750,000 clones, about 78% of them singletons. Sequenced: memory CD4+ T cells sorted from blood. Stated subset: CD45RA-negative fraction. Receptors originate from a woman in her 30s in good health.

The rearrangement links TRBV28 to TRBJ1-3; no clear D gene. The length of the CDR3 is 14 residues. Germline assignment: CDR1 MDHEN and CDR2 SYDVKM. V lost 7 bases, J lost 0 bases, and 10 bases lay in between. CDR3 DNA: TGTGCCAGCACCCCCGGATCCTCTGGAAACACCATATATTTT. Translation gives CASTPGSSGNTIYF.

The rearrangement links TRBV2 to TRBJ2-3, with D possibly matching TRBD2 (5 bases). V was pared by 7 bases and J by 4 bases, with 9 bases between. The CDR3 covers 12 residues. Looked up from germline, CDR1 is SNHLY and CDR2 is FYNNEI. CDR3 nucleotide sequence: TGTGCCAGCACTGCGGACTCAGATACGCAGTATTTT. This translates into CASTADSDTQYF.

The V and J genes are TRBV7-8 and TRBJ2-7, with TRBD1 matching 9 bases. The CDR3 totals 14 residues. Trimming at V came to 6 bases and at J to 5 bases, leaving 8 bases not matched to a gene. Germline V gene sequence: CDR1 SGHVS, CDR2 FQNEAQ. In DNA, the CDR3 is TGTGCCAGCAGTCTCACACAGGGGGCTGACGAGCAGTACTTC. It encodes CASSLTQGADEQYF.

The V call is TRBV5-4, the J call TRBJ2-7; unclear D gene. This CDR3 is built from 13 residues. The germline V and J ends were trimmed by 5 bases and 3 bases, with 12 bases remaining between them. CDR1 SGHNT and CDR2 YYREEE come from the germline V gene (reference sequence). The CDR3 nucleotides are TGTGCCAGCAGTTATTTCCAAAGCTACGAGCAGTACTTC. It translates to CASSYFQSYEQYF.

A note on this clone: The sample has other DNA sequences that encode this CDR3 too. The chain recombines TRBV7-3 with TRBJ2-2; D is ambiguous. The V end lost 1 base, the J end lost 6 bases, and 6 bases lay between the germline ends. Germline V gives CDR1 SGHTA, CDR2 FQGTGA. The CDR3 totals 13 residues. In DNA, the CDR3 is TGTGCCAGCAGCTTAATCCGGTCCGGGGAGCTGTTTTTT. Amino acids: CASSLIRSGELFF.

This clone occurred a few times. The chain is built from TRBV27 and TRBJ1-2; no definite D call. The CDR3 covers 14 residues. CDR1 and CDR2 from the germline V gene are MNHEY and SMNVEV (reference sequence). Trimming shortened V by 5 bases and J by 8 bases, and 18 bases separated the two germline ends. CDR3 nucleotides: TGTGCCAGCAGTCCACGAAGCCTGATTGGCGGCTACACCTTC. Amino acids: CASSPRSLIGGYTF.

This chain uses TRBV5-4 with TRBJ2-5; 7 bases align to TRBD1. CDR3 length equals 15 residues. Germline V gives CDR1 SGHNT, CDR2 YYREEE (reference sequence). J lost 4 bases, V lost 4 bases, and 10 bases had no gene match. The CDR3 DNA is TGTGCCAGCAGCGACGCGGCCGGGACAGCAGAGACCCAGTACTTC. It codes for CASSDAAGTAETQYF.

This chain links TRBV19 with TRBJ1-1; no firm D call. The CDR3 extends over 14 amino acids. The V gene's germline CDR1 is LNHDA and CDR2 SQIVND (reference sequence). Between the trimmed V and J ends, which lost 5 bases and 0 bases, there was a span of 10 bases. This CDR3 is CASSETDLNTEAFF. The CDR3 DNA reads TGTGCCAGTAGTGAAACGGATCTGAACACTGAAGCTTTCTTT. Using reference TRBV19 and TRBJ1-1 for the parts outside the CDR3, the full variable domain is DGGITQSPKYLFRKEGQNVTLSCEQNLNHDAMYWYRQDPGQGLRLIYYSQIVNDFQKGDIAEGYSVSREKKESFPLTVTSAQKNPTAFYLCASSETDLNTEAFFGQGTRLTVV.

This sequence joins TRBV28 and TRBJ2-1; 11 nucleotides match TRBD2. The V gene end was trimmed by 8 bases and the J gene end by 7 bases; junction bases not matched to a gene: 13. Germline V gene lookup returns CDR1 MDHEN and CDR2 SYDVKM. This CDR3 is built from 16 residues. The CDR3: CASAPGYSGRANEQFF. The CDR3 DNA follows: TGTGCCAGCGCCCCGGGGTATAGCGGGAGGGCTAATGAGCAGTTCTTC. Complete variable domain (other parts from reference TRBV28 and TRBJ2-1): DVKVTQSSRYLVKRTGEKVFLECVQDMDHENMFWYRQDPGLGLRLIYFSYDVKMKEKGDIPEGYSVSREKKERFSLILESASTNQTSMYLCASAPGYSGRANEQFFGPGTRLTVL.

This chain joins TRBV30 and TRBJ2-7; D is possibly TRBD2 (6 bases). The CDR3 has 13 residues. V was shortened by 5 bases and J by 0 bases, with 11 bases between the two germline ends. Per the germline V gene, CDR1 is GTSNPN and CDR2 is SVGIG (reference sequence). The CDR3 sequence is CAWRAGPSYEQYF. The CDR3 DNA reads TGTGCCTGGCGGGCGGGACCCTCCTACGAGCAGTACTTC. Full variable domain (outside the CDR3, taken from reference TRBV30 and TRBJ2-7): SQTIHQWPATLVQPVGSPLSLECTVEGTSNPNLYWYRQAAGRGLQLLFYSVGIGQISSEVPQNLSASRPQDRQFILSSKKLLLSDSGFYLCAWRAGPSYEQYFGPGTRLTVT.

CDR3 sequence reads: CASSAPAGNQNTEAFF. The DNA of the CDR3 is TGTGCCAGCAGTGCCCCCGCGGGAAACCAGAACACTGAAGCTTTCTTT. V usage is TRBV25-1 and J usage is TRBJ1-1; unclear D gene. The germline V and J ends were trimmed by 4 bases and 1 base, with 16 bases remaining between them. CDR3 length: 16 amino acids. Germline loops: CDR1 MGHDK, CDR2 SYGVNS.

The chain has TRBV18 and TRBJ2-5; D is uncertain. Germline V gene data show CDR1 as KGHSH and CDR2 as LQKENI. V was clipped by 5 bases and J by 5 bases, with 12 bases between them. The length of the CDR3 is 13 residues. The CDR3 loop reads CASSLGNRETQYF. CDR3 nucleotide sequence: TGTGCCAGCTCATTAGGGAATCGGGAGACCCAGTACTTC.

The chain is built from TRBV30 and TRBJ2-7; 9 positions agree with TRBD1. The J segment lost 4 bases and the V segment lost 4 bases, leaving 8 bases of the junction unmatched. The CDR3 sequence is 14 residues long. Looked up from germline, CDR1 is GTSNPN and CDR2 is SVGIG (reference sequence). The CDR3 DNA sequence: TGTGCCTGGACCATACCGGGACAGGGTTACGAGCAGTACTTC. Protein: CAWTIPGQGYEQYF.

This clone appeared once. This chain uses TRBV7-9 with TRBJ2-7; 10 nucleotides match TRBD2. Trimming cost V 1 base and J 4 bases; bases outside gene matches: 4. Germline CDR1 SEHNR, CDR2 FQNEAQ (reference sequence). This CDR3 has 15 residues. DNA for the CDR3: TGTGCCAGCAGCTTAGAGGGAGCGGGAGGGTACGAGCAGTACTTC. Protein sequence: CASSLEGAGGYEQYF. The entire variable domain, with the rest obtained from reference TRBV7-9 and TRBJ2-7, is as follows: DTGVSQNPRHKITKRGQNVTFRCDPISEHNRLYWYRQTLGQGPEFLTYFQNEAQLEKSRLLSDRFSAERPKGSFSTLEIQRTEQGDSAMYLCASSLEGAGGYEQYFGPGTRLTVT.

CDR3 residues: CASSRMTSGFPEQYF. CDR3 nucleotides: TGTGCCAGCAGCCGAATGACTAGCGGGTTCCCCGAGCAGTACTTC. This chain links TRBV7-8 with TRBJ2-7; 10 nucleotides line up with TRBD2. The germline CDR1 and CDR2 sequences are SGHVS and FQNEAQ. The CDR3 sequence is 15 residues long. J gave up 6 bases and V 5 bases, and 10 bases lay outside the gene matches.

This clone showed up just once. The chain carries TRBV28 and TRBJ1-2; 9 bases fit TRBD1. There are 13 residues in the CDR3. Germline V gives CDR1 MDHEN, CDR2 SYDVKM. The V gene end was trimmed by 6 bases and the J gene end by 5 bases; junction bases not matched to a gene: 4. The CDR3 here is CASSAGTGYGYTF. CDR3 DNA: TGTGCCAGCAGCGCCGGGACAGGGTATGGCTACACCTTC.

CDR3 coding DNA: TGTGCCATCAGTGAGAAGGTCTCCTACGAGCAGTACTTC. This gives the protein CAISEKVSYEQYF. The rearrangement links TRBV10-3 to TRBJ2-7; D uncertain. The V gene's germline CDR1 is ENHRY and CDR2 SYGVKD. V shed 2 bases and J shed 0 bases, with 5 bases lying between them. The CDR3 covers 13 residues.

The chain couples TRBV30 to TRBJ2-6, with 12 bases identical to TRBD1. The CDR3 is 18 residues long. With 3 bases clipped from V and 0 bases from J, the junction kept 6 bases outside the gene matches. From germline, CDR1 is GTSNPN and CDR2 SVGIG (reference sequence). The CDR3 loop is CAWRGTGGQYSGANVLTF. The CDR3 DNA is TGTGCCTGGAGAGGGACAGGGGGCCAATACTCTGGGGCCAACGTCCTGACTTTC.

The genes are TRBV4-2 and TRBJ2-7; TRBD2 matches 8 bases. After removal of 5 bases from V and 3 bases from J, the junction contained 6 bases not matched to a gene. This CDR3 is 14 amino acids long. The germline gives CDR1 LGHNA, CDR2 YNFKEQ. CDR3 amino acids: CASSLGREGYEQYF. The DNA for the CDR3 is TGTGCCAGCAGCTTGGGCCGGGAGGGCTACGAGCAGTACTTC.

V and J are TRBV5-1 and TRBJ2-1; D is ambiguous. The CDR3 spans 14 residues. V was clipped by 3 bases and J by 3 bases, with 10 bases between them. Germline V CDR1 and CDR2: SGHRS, YFSETQ. CDR3 loop: CASSSLGNYNEQFF. The CDR3 DNA reads as TGCGCCAGCAGCTCACTGGGGAACTACAATGAGCAGTTCTTC.

V usage is TRBV7-9 and J usage is TRBJ2-3; D may be TRBD1 (5 bases). The germline V and J ends were trimmed by 5 bases and 1 base, with 13 bases remaining between them. CDR1 SEHNR and CDR2 FQNEAQ come from the germline V gene (reference sequence). The CDR3 runs 15 residues. CDR3 in DNA: TGTGCCAGCAGCATTTCCGGACAAGGCACAGATACGCAGTATTTT. It translates to CASSISGQGTDTQYF.

The V gene is TRBV4-1, the J gene TRBJ2-1; the match to TRBD2 covers 8 bases. The CDR3 covers 16 residues. Germline V gene lookup returns CDR1 MGHRA and CDR2 YSYEKL. Losses at the gene ends were 3 bases for V and 0 bases for J; bases not matched to a gene: 4. CDR3 nucleotide sequence: TGCGCCAGCAGCCACACTAGCGGCAACTCCTACAATGAGCAGTTCTTC. It encodes CASSHTSGNSYNEQFF.

The rearrangement links TRBV5-1 to TRBJ2-6, with D perhaps matching TRBD1 (5 bases). The CDR3 runs 16 residues. Germline V gene data show CDR1 as SGHRS and CDR2 as YFSETQ. V gave up 5 bases and J gave up 0 bases, with 12 bases separating them. In nucleotides, the CDR3 is TGCGCCAGCAGTAACGCAGGGATCTCTGGGGCCAACGTCCTGACTTTC. This codes for CASSNAGISGANVLTF.

Here the CDR3 DNA reads TGTGCCAGCAGTGACTTCGCAGGGAACTATGGCTACACCTTC. This translates into CASSDFAGNYGYTF. The chain carries TRBV6-4 and TRBJ1-2, with D tentatively TRBD1 (5 bases). This CDR3 comprises 14 residues. Trimming shortened V by 1 base and J by 2 bases, and 8 bases separated the two germline ends. Germline values: CDR1 MRHNA, CDR2 SNTAGT.

This clone was detected a few times. The chain links TRBV28 to TRBJ1-2, with unresolved D. The CDR3 totals 13 residues. Per the germline V gene, CDR1 is MDHEN and CDR2 is SYDVKM. The V end lost 2 bases, the J end lost 8 bases, and 12 bases lay between the germline ends. The CDR3 coding sequence is TGTGCCAGCAGTTTACCCGCCCGAAGAGGCTACACCTTC. This codes for CASSLPARRGYTF.

To note about this clone: Being one base from a much bigger clone, this may be a read error. Other nucleotide sequences from this sample produce the same CDR3. The chain combines TRBV5-1 with TRBJ2-7, with TRBD1 matching 7 bases. Germline CDR1 is SGHRS and CDR2 is YFSETQ. This CDR3 comprises 13 residues. Trimming removed 1 base from V and 3 bases from J; junction bases left unmatched: 1. CDR3 coding DNA: TGCGCCAGCAGCTTGTCAGGGGGCTACGAGCAGTACTTC. Amino acids: CASSLSGGYEQYF.

The genes are TRBV29-1 and TRBJ2-3; D perhaps matches TRBD2 (5 bases). Trimming took 2 bases from V and 3 from J, leaving 15 bases between them. The CDR3 covers 15 residues. Per the germline V gene, CDR1 is SQVTM and CDR2 is ANQGSEA. The CDR3 region is CSVEPSGSLTDTQYF. CDR3 DNA: TGCAGCGTTGAACCCAGCGGCAGCTTAACAGATACGCAGTATTTT.

J is TRBJ2-1 and V is TRBV28; D remains ambiguous. V shed 9 bases and J shed 8 bases, with 11 bases lying between them. This CDR3 is 11 amino acids long. Germline V gene data show CDR1 as MDHEN and CDR2 as SYDVKM. The DNA for the CDR3 is TGTGCCAGGATCCCGGCCGATGAGCAGTTCTTC. It is translated as CARIPADEQFF.

The gene calls are TRBV5-6 and TRBJ2-1; 10 bases map to TRBD1. The V and J ends lost 3 bases and 6 bases, in that order; junction bases with no gene match: 9. The CDR3 is 16 residues long. Germline V gives CDR1 SGHDT, CDR2 YYEEEE. CDR3 in amino acids: CASSSAGDRGVNEQFF. The DNA of the CDR3 is TGTGCCAGCAGCTCCGCTGGGGACAGGGGTGTCAATGAGCAGTTCTTC.